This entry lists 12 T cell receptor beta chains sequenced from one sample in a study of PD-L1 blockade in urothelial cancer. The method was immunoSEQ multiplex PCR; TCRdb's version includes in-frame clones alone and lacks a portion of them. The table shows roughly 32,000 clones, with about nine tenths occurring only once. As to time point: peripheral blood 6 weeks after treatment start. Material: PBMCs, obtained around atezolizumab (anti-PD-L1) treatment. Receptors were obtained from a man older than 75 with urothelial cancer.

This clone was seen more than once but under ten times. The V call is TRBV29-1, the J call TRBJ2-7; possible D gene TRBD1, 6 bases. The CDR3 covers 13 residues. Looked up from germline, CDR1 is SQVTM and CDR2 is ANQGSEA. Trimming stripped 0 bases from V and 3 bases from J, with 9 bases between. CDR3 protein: CSVEDVQGYEQYF. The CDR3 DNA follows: TGCAGCGTTGAAGATGTACAGGGCTACGAGCAGTACTTC.

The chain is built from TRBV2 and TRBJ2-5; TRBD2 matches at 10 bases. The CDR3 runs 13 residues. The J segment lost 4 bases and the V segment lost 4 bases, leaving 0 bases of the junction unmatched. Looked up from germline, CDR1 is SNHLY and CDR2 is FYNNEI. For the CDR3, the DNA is TGTGCCAGCAGTGGACTAGCGGGAGAGACCCAGTACTTC. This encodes CASSGLAGETQYF.

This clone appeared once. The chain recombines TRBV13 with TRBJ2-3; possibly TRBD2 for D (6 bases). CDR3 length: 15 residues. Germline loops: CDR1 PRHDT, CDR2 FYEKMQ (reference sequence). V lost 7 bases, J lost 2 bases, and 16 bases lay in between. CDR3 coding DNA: TGTGCCAGCACCCGGACGGGGGACCTCACAGATACGCAGTATTTT. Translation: CASTRTGDLTDTQYF.

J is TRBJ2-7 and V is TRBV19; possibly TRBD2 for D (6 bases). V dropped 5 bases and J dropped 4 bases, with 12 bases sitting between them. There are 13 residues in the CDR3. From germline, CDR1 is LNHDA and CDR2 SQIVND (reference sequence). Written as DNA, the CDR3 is TGTGCCAGTAGTCGGGGGTTGGGTTACGAGCAGTACTTC. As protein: CASSRGLGYEQYF.

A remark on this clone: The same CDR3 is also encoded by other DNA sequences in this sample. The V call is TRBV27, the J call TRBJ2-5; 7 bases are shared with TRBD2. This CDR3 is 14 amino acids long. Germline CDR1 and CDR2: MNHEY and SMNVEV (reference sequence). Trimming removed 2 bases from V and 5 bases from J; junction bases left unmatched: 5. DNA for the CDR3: TGTGCCAGCAGTTTAGCGGGAGTAGGGGAGACCCAGTACTTC. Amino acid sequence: CASSLAGVGETQYF.

The chain's CDR3 is CASSRATGGPDTQYF. The CDR3 nucleotides are TGCGCCAGCAGCCGGGCGACAGGGGGACCAGATACGCAGTATTTT. The chain couples TRBV4-1 to TRBJ2-3, with 9 bases matching TRBD1. Germline V gives CDR1 MGHRA, CDR2 YSYEKL. V dropped 4 bases and J dropped 4; count of bases not matched to a gene: 6. The CDR3 totals 15 residues.

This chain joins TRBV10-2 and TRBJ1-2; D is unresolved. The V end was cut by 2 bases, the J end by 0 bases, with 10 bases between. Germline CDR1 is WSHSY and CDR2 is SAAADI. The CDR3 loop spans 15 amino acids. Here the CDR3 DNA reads TGCGCCAGCAGTGAGATTGGTTCAGCTAACTATGGCTACACCTTC. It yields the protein CASSEIGSANYGYTF.

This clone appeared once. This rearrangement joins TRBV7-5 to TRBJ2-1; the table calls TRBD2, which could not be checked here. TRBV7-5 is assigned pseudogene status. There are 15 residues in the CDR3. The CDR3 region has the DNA TGTGTCAGAAGCGGGGGACTAGCCATCTACAATGAGCAGTTCTTC. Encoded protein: CVRSGGLAIYNEQFF.

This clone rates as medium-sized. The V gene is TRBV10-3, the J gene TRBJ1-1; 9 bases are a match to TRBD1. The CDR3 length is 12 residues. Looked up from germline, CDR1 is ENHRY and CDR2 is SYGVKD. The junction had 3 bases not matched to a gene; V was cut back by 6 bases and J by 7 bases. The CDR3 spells CAIRAGQGEAFF. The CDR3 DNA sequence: TGTGCCATCAGGGCGGGACAGGGTGAAGCTTTCTTT.

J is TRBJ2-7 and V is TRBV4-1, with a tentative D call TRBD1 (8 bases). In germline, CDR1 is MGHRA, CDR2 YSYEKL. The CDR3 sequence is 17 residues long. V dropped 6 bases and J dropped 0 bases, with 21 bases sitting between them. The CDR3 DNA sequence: TGCGCCAGCAGTCTCCAGGGGGCGGGAGTCAGCTCCTACGAGCAGTACTTC. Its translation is CASSLQGAGVSSYEQYF.

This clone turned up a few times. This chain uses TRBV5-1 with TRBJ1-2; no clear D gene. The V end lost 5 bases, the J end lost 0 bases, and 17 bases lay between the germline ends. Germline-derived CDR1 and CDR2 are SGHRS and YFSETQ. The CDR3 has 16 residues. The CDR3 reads CASSLPNSPSNYGYTF. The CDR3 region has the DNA TGCGCCAGCAGTTTACCGAACAGCCCCTCTAACTATGGCTACACCTTC.

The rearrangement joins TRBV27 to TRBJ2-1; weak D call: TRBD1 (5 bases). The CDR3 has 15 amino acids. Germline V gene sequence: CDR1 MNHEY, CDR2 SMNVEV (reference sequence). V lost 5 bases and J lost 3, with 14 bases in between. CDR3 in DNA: TGTGCCAGCAGTACCAGGGTATATCGCTACAATGAGCAGTTCTTC. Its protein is CASSTRVYRYNEQFF.